This passage covers 3 T cell receptor beta chains from one sample sequenced in a study of cytomegalovirus exposure and HLA in healthy donors. Amplification used 60 Vbeta primers and 13 Jbeta primers. Repertoires were generated with immunoSEQ multiplex PCR, while TCRdb's copy carries only in-frame clones and drops some. The table lists about 160,000 clones, roughly four fifths of them singletons. Sequenced sample: PBMCs. The receptors shown here come from a man aged 50-59 years in good health and CMV-seropositive.

The J gene is TRBJ2-7, the V gene TRBV30, with 7 bases aligning to TRBD1. Unmatched junction bases numbered 3, after V lost 2 bases and J lost 5 bases. Germline CDR1 and CDR2: GTSNPN and SVGIG (reference sequence). CDR3 length equals 12 residues. The CDR3 reads CAWSPGGNEQYF. The CDR3 DNA sequence: TGTGCCTGGAGTCCAGGGGGTAACGAGCAGTACTTC.

The chain uses TRBV5-1 and TRBJ2-6, with D perhaps TRBD1 (6 bases). This CDR3 comprises 15 residues. Germline V CDR1 and CDR2: SGHRS, YFSETQ. V dropped 7 bases and J dropped 1 base, with 12 bases sitting between them. CDR3 DNA sequence: TGCGCCAGCGCCCTTGGACAGTCTGGGGCCAACGTCCTGACTTTC. It encodes CASALGQSGANVLTF.

The chain is built from TRBV27 and TRBJ2-6, with TRBD1 matching 8 bases. Germline CDR1 MNHEY, CDR2 SMNVEV (reference sequence). The CDR3 runs 15 residues. V trimming: 4 bases; J trimming: 2 bases; junction bases outside the gene matches: 1. The CDR3 DNA reads as TGTGCCAGCAGTTCGGGACAGGCTGGGGCCAACGTCCTGACTTTC. Its protein product is CASSSGQAGANVLTF.